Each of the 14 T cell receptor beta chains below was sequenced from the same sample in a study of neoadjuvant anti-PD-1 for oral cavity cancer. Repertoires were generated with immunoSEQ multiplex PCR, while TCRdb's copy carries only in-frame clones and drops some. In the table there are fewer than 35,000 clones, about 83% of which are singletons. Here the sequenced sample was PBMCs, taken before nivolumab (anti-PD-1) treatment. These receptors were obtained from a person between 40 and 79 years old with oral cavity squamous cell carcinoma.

Here the CDR3 reads CASSSRAAPNNMNTEAFF. DNA for the CDR3: TGTGCCAGCAGCTCCCGGGCAGCCCCAAACAACATGAACACTGAAGCTTTCTTT. V and J are TRBV21-1 and TRBJ1-1. TRBV21-1 is deemed a pseudogene. CDR3 length equals 18 residues.

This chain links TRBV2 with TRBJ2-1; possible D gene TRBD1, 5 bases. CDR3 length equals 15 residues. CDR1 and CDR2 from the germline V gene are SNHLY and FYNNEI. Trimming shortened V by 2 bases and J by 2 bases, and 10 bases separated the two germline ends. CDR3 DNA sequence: TGTGCCAGCAGTGAACTAAAGGGGCCCTACAATGAGCAGTTCTTC. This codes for CASSELKGPYNEQFF.

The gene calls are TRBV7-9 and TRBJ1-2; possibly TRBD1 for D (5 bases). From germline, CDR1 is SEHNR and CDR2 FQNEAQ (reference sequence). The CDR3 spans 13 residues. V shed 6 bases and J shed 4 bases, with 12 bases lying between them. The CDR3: CASRGRSIYGYTF. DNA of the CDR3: TGTGCCAGCAGGGGGCGCAGTATCTATGGCTACACCTTC.

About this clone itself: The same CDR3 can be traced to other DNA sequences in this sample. The CDR3 DNA reads TGTGCCAGCAGTCAGGACAGGGGAAATCAGCCCCAGCATTTT. It translates to CASSQDRGNQPQHF. This chain links TRBV7-6 with TRBJ1-5; 9 positions agree with TRBD1. Germline V gene data show CDR1 as SGHVS and CDR2 as FNYEAQ. The CDR3 loop spans 14 amino acids. Trimming took 6 bases from V and 4 from J; bases not matched to a gene: 4.

The CDR3 bases are TGCGCCAGCAGCTGGGGTGGAGTATCCGGCTCTGGAAACACCATATATTTT. The encoded protein is CASSWGGVSGSGNTIYF. The genes are TRBV5-1 and TRBJ1-3; unclear D gene. This CDR3 is built from 17 residues. Germline values: CDR1 SGHRS, CDR2 YFSETQ. The V end was cut by 3 bases, the J end by 0 bases, with 16 bases between.

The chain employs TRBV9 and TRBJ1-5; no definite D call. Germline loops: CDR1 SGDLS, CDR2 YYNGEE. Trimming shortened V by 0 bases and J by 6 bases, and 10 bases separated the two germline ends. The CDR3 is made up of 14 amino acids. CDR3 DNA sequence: TGTGCCAGCAGCGTAGACTGGACTGGTCAGCCCCAGCATTTT. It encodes CASSVDWTGQPQHF.

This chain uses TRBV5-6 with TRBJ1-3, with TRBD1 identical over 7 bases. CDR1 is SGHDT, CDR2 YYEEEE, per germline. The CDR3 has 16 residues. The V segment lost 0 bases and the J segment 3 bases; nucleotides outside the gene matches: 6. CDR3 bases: TGTGCCAGCAGCTTGGTGGCAGGGGGAGGTGGAAACACCATATATTTT. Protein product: CASSLVAGGGGNTIYF.

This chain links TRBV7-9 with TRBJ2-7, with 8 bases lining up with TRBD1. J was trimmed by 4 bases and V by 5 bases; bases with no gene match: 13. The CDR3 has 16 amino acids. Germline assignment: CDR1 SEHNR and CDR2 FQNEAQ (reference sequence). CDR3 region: CASSPYPGGGSYEQYF. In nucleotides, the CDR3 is TGTGCCAGCAGCCCCTACCCAGGGGGCGGCTCGTACGAGCAGTACTTC.

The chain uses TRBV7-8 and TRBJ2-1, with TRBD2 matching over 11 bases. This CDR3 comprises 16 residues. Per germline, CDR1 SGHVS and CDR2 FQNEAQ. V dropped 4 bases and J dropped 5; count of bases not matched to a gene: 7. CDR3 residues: CASSSYQTSGNNEQFF. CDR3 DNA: TGTGCCAGCAGCTCATACCAGACTAGCGGGAACAATGAGCAGTTCTTC.

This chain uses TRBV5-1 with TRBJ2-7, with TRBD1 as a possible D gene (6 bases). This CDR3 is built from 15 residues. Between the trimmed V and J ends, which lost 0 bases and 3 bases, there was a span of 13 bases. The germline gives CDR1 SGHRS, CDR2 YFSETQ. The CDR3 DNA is TGCGCCAGCAGCTTGGATGGGACACGGAGCTACGAGCAGTACTTC. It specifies CASSLDGTRSYEQYF.

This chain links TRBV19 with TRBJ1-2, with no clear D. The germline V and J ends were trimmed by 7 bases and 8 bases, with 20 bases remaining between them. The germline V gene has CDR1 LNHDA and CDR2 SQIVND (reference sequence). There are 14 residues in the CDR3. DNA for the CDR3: TGTGCCAGTAACCCCGCGGGGAAAGGGTTCGGCTACACCTTC. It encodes CASNPAGKGFGYTF.

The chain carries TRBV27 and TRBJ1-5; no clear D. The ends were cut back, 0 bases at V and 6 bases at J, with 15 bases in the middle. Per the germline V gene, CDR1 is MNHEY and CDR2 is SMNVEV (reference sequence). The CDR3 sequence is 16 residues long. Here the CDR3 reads CASSLSSAGESQPQHF. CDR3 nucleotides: TGTGCCAGCAGTTTATCCTCCGCTGGGGAGAGTCAGCCCCAGCATTTT.

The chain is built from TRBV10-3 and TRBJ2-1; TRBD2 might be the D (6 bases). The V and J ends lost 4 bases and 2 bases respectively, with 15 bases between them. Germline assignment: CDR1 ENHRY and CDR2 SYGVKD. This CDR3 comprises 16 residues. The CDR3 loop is CAISVPGAGTYNEQFF. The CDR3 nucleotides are TGTGCCATCAGTGTTCCGGGAGCGGGCACCTACAATGAGCAGTTCTTC.

The CDR3 is CASSDSSGSYNEQFF. In DNA, the CDR3 is TGTGCCAGCAGTGACTCTAGCGGCTCCTACAATGAGCAGTTCTTC. This chain uses TRBV6-4 with TRBJ2-1; tentative D call: TRBD2 (6 bases). Germline values: CDR1 MRHNA, CDR2 SNTAGT. The CDR3 sequence is 15 residues long. Trimming took 0 bases from V and 0 from J, leaving 6 bases between them.